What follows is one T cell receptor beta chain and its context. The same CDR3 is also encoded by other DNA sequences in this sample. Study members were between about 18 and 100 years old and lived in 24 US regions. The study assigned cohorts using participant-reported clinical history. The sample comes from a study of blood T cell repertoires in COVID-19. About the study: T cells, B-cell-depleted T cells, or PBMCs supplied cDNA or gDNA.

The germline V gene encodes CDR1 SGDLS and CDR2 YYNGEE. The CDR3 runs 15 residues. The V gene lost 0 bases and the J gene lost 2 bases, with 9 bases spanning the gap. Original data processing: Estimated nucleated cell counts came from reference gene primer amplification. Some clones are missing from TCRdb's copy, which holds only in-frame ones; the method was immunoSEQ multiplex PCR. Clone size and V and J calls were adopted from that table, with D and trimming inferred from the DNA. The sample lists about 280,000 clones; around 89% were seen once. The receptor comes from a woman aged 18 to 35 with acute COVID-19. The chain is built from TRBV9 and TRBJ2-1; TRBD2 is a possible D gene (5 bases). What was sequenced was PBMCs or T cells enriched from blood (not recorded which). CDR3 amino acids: CASSVGSGTYNEQFF. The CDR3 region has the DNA TGTGCCAGCAGCGTAGGAAGCGGAACCTACAATGAGCAGTTCTTC.